A single sample is the source of the 2 T cell receptor beta chains below, sequenced in a study of blood T cell repertoires in COVID-19. Measured with immunoSEQ multiplex PCR; TCRdb has only the in-frame clones, and not every one. Of 200,000 or so clones detected, around 86% appear once; the ten largest clones hold 5.5% to 8.5%. The specimen was PBMCs or T cells enriched from blood (not recorded which). Every receptor here comes from a man under 40 in a cohort exposed to, infected with or recovered from COVID-19 (not recorded which).

The chain uses TRBV27 and TRBJ1-6; perhaps TRBD1 as D (6 bases). The germline V gene has CDR1 MNHEY and CDR2 SMNVEV (reference sequence). The CDR3 is 15 amino acids. V was pared by 3 bases and J by 6 bases, with 12 bases between. The CDR3 spells CASSLQGLGNSPLHF. The CDR3, as DNA: TGTGCCAGCAGTTTGCAGGGGTTGGGTAATTCACCCCTCCACTTT.

V usage is TRBV9 and J usage is TRBJ2-3, with no clear D. The germline V gene has CDR1 SGDLS and CDR2 YYNGEE. With 4 bases removed from V and 0 bases from J, the gap between germline ends came to 9 bases. The CDR3 contains 14 residues. The CDR3 here is CASSPVRSTDTQYF. The CDR3 region has the DNA TGTGCCAGCAGCCCGGTAAGAAGCACAGATACGCAGTATTTT.